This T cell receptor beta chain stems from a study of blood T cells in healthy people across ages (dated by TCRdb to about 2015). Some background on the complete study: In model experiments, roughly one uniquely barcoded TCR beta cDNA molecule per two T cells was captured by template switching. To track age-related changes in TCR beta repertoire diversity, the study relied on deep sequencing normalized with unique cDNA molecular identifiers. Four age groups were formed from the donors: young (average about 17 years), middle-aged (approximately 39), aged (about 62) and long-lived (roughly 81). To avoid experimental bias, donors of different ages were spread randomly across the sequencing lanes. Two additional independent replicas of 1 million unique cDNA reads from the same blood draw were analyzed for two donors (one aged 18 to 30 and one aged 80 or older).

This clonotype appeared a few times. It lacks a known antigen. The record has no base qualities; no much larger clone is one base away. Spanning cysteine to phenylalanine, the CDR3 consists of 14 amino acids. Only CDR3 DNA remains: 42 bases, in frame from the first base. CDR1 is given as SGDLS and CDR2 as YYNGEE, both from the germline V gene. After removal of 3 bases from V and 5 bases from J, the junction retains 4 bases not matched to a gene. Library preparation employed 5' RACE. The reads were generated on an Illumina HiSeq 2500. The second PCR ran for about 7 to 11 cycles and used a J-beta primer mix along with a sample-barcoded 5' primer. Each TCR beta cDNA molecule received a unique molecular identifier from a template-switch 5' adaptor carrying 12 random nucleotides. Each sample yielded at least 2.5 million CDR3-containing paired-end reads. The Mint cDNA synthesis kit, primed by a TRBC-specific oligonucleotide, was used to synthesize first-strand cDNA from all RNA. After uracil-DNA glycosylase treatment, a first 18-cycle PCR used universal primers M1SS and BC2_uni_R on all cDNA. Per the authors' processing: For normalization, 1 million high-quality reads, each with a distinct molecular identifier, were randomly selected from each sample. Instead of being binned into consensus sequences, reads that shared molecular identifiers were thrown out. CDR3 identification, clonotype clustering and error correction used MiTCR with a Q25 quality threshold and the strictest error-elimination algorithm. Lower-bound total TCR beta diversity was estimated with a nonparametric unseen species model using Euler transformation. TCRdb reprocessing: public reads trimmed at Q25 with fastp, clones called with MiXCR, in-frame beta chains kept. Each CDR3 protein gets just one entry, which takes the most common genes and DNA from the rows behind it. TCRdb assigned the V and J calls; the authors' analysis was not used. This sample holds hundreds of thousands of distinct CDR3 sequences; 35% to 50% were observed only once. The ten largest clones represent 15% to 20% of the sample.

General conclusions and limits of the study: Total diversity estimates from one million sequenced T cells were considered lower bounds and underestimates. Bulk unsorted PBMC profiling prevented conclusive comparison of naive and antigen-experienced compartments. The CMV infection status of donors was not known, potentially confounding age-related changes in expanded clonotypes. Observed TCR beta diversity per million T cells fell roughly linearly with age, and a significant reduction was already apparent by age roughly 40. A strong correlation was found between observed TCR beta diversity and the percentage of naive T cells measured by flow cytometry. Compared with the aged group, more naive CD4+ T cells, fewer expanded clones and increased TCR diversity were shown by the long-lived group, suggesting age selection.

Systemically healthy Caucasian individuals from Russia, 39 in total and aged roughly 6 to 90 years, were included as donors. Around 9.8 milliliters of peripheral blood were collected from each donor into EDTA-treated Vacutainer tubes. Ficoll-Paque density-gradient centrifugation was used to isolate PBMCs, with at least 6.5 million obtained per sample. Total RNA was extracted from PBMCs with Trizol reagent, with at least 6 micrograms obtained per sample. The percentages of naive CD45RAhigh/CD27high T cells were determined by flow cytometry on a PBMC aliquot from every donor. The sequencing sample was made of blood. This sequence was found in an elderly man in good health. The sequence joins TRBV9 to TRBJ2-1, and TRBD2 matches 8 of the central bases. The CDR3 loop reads CASSEREWDNEQFF. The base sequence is TGTGCCAGCAGCGAGCGGGAGTGGGACAATGAGCAGTTCTTC.